The 19 T cell receptor beta chains listed next were all sequenced from one sample in a study of CD8 T cells in ankylosing spondylitis. TCRdb reprocessed the 5' RACE reads with MiXCR, giving one entry per CDR3 protein. The sample shows more than 300,000 distinct CDR3 sequences, 11% of them seen only once. The sequenced sample was blood, either unsorted or a sorted T cell fraction (not recorded which). Every receptor here comes from a female donor with ankylosing spondylitis or in good health (not recorded which).

The table lists this clonotype with many counts. The chain couples TRBV27 to TRBJ2-7, with D possibly matching TRBD2 (5 bases). V was clipped by 0 bases and J by 2 bases, with 11 bases between them. Germline loops: CDR1 MNHEY, CDR2 SMNVEV (reference sequence). The CDR3 runs to 15 residues. CDR3 protein: CASSLSRAGPYEQYF. Here the CDR3 DNA reads TGTGCCAGCAGTTTATCGAGGGCAGGCCCCTACGAGCAGTACTTC.

This clonotype was seen repeatedly, ten times or more. The gene calls are TRBV9 and TRBJ1-3; no clear D gene. The CDR3 runs to 17 residues. Per germline, CDR1 SGDLS and CDR2 YYNGEE. The V and J ends lost 0 bases and 4 bases respectively, with 17 bases between them. CDR3 residues: CASSVATTQGGGNTIYF. The DNA of the CDR3 is TGTGCCAGCAGCGTAGCCACCACACAAGGCGGGGGAAACACCATATATTTT.

Regarding this clonotype: A much larger clone lies one base from this, so it may be a read error. This likely comes from a read error, as the CDR3 has no conserved phenylalanine or tryptophan at its end. The gene calls are TRBV12-3 or TRBV12-4 and TRBJ2-5; TRBD2 matches 9 bases. Germline trimming cut 3 bases from V and 3 bases from J; bases unmatched to any gene: 8. This CDR3 is built from 16 residues. The chain's CDR3 is CASSFSASGTKETQYY. The CDR3 nucleotides read TGTGCCAGCAGTTTTTCTGCTAGCGGGACGAAAGAGACCCAGTACTAC.

This clonotype was recorded only once. The CDR3 loop reads CSGQSFKLRDEQFF. The DNA of the CDR3 is TGCAGTGGACAATCATTTAAATTGCGTGATGAGCAGTTCTTC. The gene calls are TRBV20-1 and TRBJ2-1; D not certain. From germline, CDR1 is DFQATT and CDR2 SNEGSKA (reference sequence). The V end was cut by 7 bases, the J end by 8 bases, with 21 bases between. The CDR3 sequence is 14 residues long.

This clonotype was observed many times. The genes are TRBV24-1 and TRBJ2-1; TRBD2 agrees at 11 bases. The CDR3 is 17 amino acids. Germline CDR1 is KGHDR and CDR2 is SFDVKD. V lost 4 bases, J lost 7 bases, and 11 bases stayed unmatched. The CDR3 is CATSDSLTSGIRNEQFF. The DNA of the CDR3 is TGTGCCACCAGTGACTCACTGACTAGCGGGATAAGGAATGAGCAGTTCTTC.

This clonotype was counted many times. The chain couples TRBV20-1 to TRBJ2-7; D possibly corresponds to TRBD1 (5 bases). This CDR3 has 15 amino acids. Trimming took off 6 bases at V and 5 bases at J, with 23 bases between the two ends. Germline V CDR1 and CDR2: DFQATT, SNEGSKA (reference sequence). The CDR3 protein is CSARKGHLRAHEQYF. The CDR3 DNA reads as TGCAGTGCCAGAAAGGGGCATCTTAGGGCCCACGAGCAGTACTTC.

The table lists this clonotype with many counts. This rearrangement joins TRBV25-1 to TRBJ2-7, with a weak D call TRBD2 (6 bases). The CDR3 is 20 residues long. The V gene lost 5 bases and the J gene lost 0 bases, with 29 bases spanning the gap. CDR1 is MGHDK and CDR2 is SYGVNS in the germline V gene. The CDR3 loop is CASSPGGSLIGWEGSYEQYF. The CDR3 DNA follows: TGTGCCAGCAGTCCAGGAGGGAGTTTGATCGGTTGGGAAGGCTCCTACGAGCAGTACTTC.

This clonotype was found many times. The V and J genes are TRBV29-1 and TRBJ1-2; TRBD1 agrees at 9 bases. CDR1 is SQVTM and CDR2 is ANQGSEA in the germline V gene. Unmatched junction bases numbered 3, after V lost 2 bases and J lost 2 bases. CDR3 length: 14 residues. Here the CDR3 DNA reads TGCAGCGTTGAAAGCGGGACAGGGAACTATGGCTACACCTTC. Translating gives CSVESGTGNYGYTF.

The chain recombines TRBV3-1 with TRBJ2-2; D is ambiguous. The CDR3 spans 12 residues. Germline values: CDR1 LGHDT, CDR2 YNNKEL (reference sequence). Trimming removed 4 bases from V and 7 bases from J, with 7 bases in between. DNA of the CDR3: TGTGCCAGCAGCCCCGGGTTCGGGGAGCTGTTTTTT. Translated: CASSPGFGELFF.

This clonotype appeared many times. This chain links TRBV6-1 with TRBJ2-5; D is possibly TRBD1 (6 bases). Trimming left V 0 bases short and J 4 bases short, with 9 bases between. This CDR3 is 14 amino acids long. Germline V gene sequence: CDR1 MNHNS, CDR2 SASEGT. In DNA form, the CDR3 reads TGTGCCAGCAGTGAAGCCATAGGGGGAGAGACCCAGTACTTC. It yields the protein CASSEAIGGETQYF.

This clonotype was seen only a few times. This CDR3 reads CASSPGWQLNTEAFF. DNA of the CDR3: TGCGCCAGCAGCCCTGGGTGGCAATTGAACACTGAAGCTTTCTTT. The rearrangement joins TRBV5-1 to TRBJ1-1; D gene ambiguous. The CDR3 totals 15 residues. The germline V gene encodes CDR1 SGHRS and CDR2 YFSETQ. Trimming took off 4 bases at V and 0 bases at J, with 13 bases between the two ends.

The sample holds many counts of this clonotype. J is TRBJ2-2 and V is TRBV5-1; D remains ambiguous. V was clipped by 0 bases and J by 0 bases, with 9 bases between them. Germline CDR1 is SGHRS and CDR2 is YFSETQ. This CDR3 has 16 residues. CDR3 sequence reads: CASSLETMANTGELFF. The CDR3 DNA is TGCGCCAGCAGCTTGGAGACGATGGCGAACACCGGGGAGCTGTTTTTT.

This clonotype was picked up many times. This chain joins TRBV10-2 and TRBJ2-3, with 11 bases fitting TRBD2. Germline V lookup: CDR1 WSHSY, CDR2 SAAADI. V lost 7 bases and J lost 4; bases outside the gene matches: 7. There are 15 residues in the CDR3. The CDR3 DNA sequence: TGCGCCAGCACCGTAGCGGGGGGGCCTGCAGATACGCAGTATTTT. It is translated as CASTVAGGPADTQYF.

This clonotype was found many times. The chain has TRBV11-2 and TRBJ2-3; TRBD2 matches at 7 bases. The CDR3 is 18 residues long. The V gene's germline CDR1 is SGHAT and CDR2 FQNNGV. Trimming cost V 5 bases and J 2 bases; bases outside gene matches: 16. CDR3 in amino acids: CASSRRNRWTRATDTQYF. CDR3 in DNA: TGTGCCAGCAGCCGACGAAACCGTTGGACTAGAGCCACAGATACGCAGTATTTT. Based on the CDR3 plus reference TRBV11-2 and TRBJ2-3, the full variable domain is EAGVAQSPRYKIIEKRQSVAFWCNPISGHATLYWYQQILGQGPKLLIQFQNNGVVDDSQLPKDRFSAERLKGVDSTLKIQPAKLEDSAVYLCASSRRNRWTRATDTQYFGPGTRLTVL.

About this clonotype itself: A much larger clone differs from this one at a single base, so this may be a read error. The chain couples TRBV10-3 to TRBJ1-4; TRBD1 aligns across 7 bases. The trim removed 11 bases at V and 11 bases at J, leaving 17 bases unmatched. CDR1 is ENHRY, CDR2 SYGVKD, per germline. This CDR3 has 14 residues. The CDR3 protein is CASQDGRGADKLFF. DNA for the CDR3: TGTGCCTCCCAGGATGGCAGGGGGGCTGATAAACTGTTTTTT.

The gene calls are TRBV3-1 and TRBJ2-3, with D perhaps TRBD2 (5 bases). Germline loops: CDR1 LGHDT, CDR2 YNNKEL (reference sequence). V gave up 5 bases and J gave up 5 bases, with 14 bases separating them. The CDR3 is made up of 14 amino acids. This CDR3 reads CASSTRLTGDTQYF. The CDR3 nucleotides are TGTGCCAGCAGCACCCGACTAACGGGAGATACGCAGTATTTT.

This clonotype was counted at least ten times. This chain links TRBV5-1 with TRBJ2-5, with a possible D match to TRBD1 (5 bases). The CDR3 spans 16 residues. The V end lost 0 bases, the J end lost 2 bases, and 14 bases lay between the germline ends. Germline loops: CDR1 SGHRS, CDR2 YFSETQ. The DNA of the CDR3 is TGCGCCAGCAGCTTGGAAGGACATCGAAGGCAAGAGACCCAGTACTTC. This encodes CASSLEGHRRQETQYF. Filled out from reference TRBV5-1 and TRBJ2-5, the complete variable domain reads KAGVTQTPRYLIKTRGQQVTLSCSPISGHRSVSWYQQTPGQGLQFLFEYFSETQRNKGNFPGRFSGRQFSNSRSEMNVSTLELGDSALYLCASSLEGHRRQETQYFGPGTRLLVL.

This clonotype was found many times. The V and J genes are TRBV20-1 and TRBJ2-3, with D tentatively TRBD2 (5 bases). The CDR3 totals 14 residues. The V and J ends lost 6 bases and 2 bases respectively, with 15 bases between them. The germline V gene encodes CDR1 DFQATT and CDR2 SNEGSKA (reference sequence). CDR3 DNA: TGCAGTGCCCAACGGGCGGGCTTCACAGATACGCAGTATTTT. Encoded protein: CSAQRAGFTDTQYF.

Many counts were recorded for this clonotype. V gene TRBV29-1 combines with J gene TRBJ1-2; D is unresolved. V was cut by 1 base and J by 4 bases, with 4 bases left in between. The CDR3 length is 11 residues. The germline V gene encodes CDR1 SQVTM and CDR2 ANQGSEA. In nucleotides, the CDR3 is TGCAGCGTTGAAGGGCGCTATGGCTACACCTTC. It is translated as CSVEGRYGYTF.